This T cell receptor (beta chain) was sequenced for a study of shared clonotypes between healthy human individuals. This clone was seen a handful of times. Measured with immunoSEQ multiplex PCR; TCRdb has only the in-frame clones, and not every one. In the table there are approximately 980,000 clones, 70% to 85% of which are singletons. Germline V gives CDR1 ENHRY, CDR2 SYGVKD. Losses at the gene ends were 9 bases for V and 2 bases for J; bases not matched to a gene: 14. The CDR3 totals 17 residues. V and J are TRBV10-3 and TRBJ2-3; the match to TRBD2 covers 10 bases. The receptor's source is a man aged 18 to 29 in good health. Sequenced: memory CD4+ T cells sorted from blood. The subset was: CD45RA-negative fraction. The CDR3: CAIDERGGLNITDTQYF. CDR3 in DNA: TGTGCCATAGATGAGCGGGGGGGCCTTAACATCACAGATACGCAGTATTTT.